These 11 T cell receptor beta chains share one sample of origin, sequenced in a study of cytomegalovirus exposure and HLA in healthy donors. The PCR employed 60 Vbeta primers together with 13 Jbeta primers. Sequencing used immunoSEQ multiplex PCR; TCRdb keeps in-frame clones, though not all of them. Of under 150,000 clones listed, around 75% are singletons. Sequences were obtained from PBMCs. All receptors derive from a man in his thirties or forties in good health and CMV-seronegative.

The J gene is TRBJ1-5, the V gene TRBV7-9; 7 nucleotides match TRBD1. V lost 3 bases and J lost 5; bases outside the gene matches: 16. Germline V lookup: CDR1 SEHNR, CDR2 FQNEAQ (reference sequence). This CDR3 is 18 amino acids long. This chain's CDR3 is CASSFGVLKGGFHQPQHF. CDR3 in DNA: TGTGCCAGCAGCTTCGGGGTCCTCAAAGGGGGCTTCCATCAGCCCCAGCATTTT.

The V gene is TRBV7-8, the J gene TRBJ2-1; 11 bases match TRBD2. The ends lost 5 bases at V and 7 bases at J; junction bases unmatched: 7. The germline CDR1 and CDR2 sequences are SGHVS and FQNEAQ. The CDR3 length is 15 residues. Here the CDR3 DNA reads TGTGCCAGCAGCCCATACAGACTAGCGGGGAATGAGCAGTTCTTC. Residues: CASSPYRLAGNEQFF.

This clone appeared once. CDR3 sequence (DNA): TGTGCCAGCGAGGGACTGACAGGGATGACCGGGGAGCTGTTTTTT. Translation: CASEGLTGMTGELFF. The chain is built from TRBV6-6 and TRBJ2-2; weak D call: TRBD1 (7 bases). The CDR3 has 15 residues. Trimming left V 8 bases short and J 5 bases short, with 18 bases between. The germline V gene encodes CDR1 MNHNY and CDR2 SVGAGI (reference sequence).

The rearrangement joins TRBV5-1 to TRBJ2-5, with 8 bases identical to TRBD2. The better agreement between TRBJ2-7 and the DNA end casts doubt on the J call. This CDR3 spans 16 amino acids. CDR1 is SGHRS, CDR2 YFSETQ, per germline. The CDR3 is CASSLVGGRFTYEQYF. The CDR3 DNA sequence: TGCGCCAGCAGCTTGGTGGGCGGGAGGTTTACCTACGAGCAGTACTTC.

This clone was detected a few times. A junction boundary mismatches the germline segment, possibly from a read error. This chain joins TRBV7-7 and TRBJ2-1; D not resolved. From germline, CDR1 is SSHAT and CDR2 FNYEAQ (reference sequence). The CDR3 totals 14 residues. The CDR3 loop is CASSFDPQVNEQFF. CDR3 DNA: TGTGCTAGCAGCTTCGACCCCCAGGTGAATGAGCAGTTCTTC.

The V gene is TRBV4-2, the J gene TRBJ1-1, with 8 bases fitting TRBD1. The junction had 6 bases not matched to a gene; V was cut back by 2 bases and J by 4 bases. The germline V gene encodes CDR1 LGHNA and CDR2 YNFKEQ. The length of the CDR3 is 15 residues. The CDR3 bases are TGTGCCAGCAGCCAACCACAGGGGGGTGGCACTGAAGCTTTCTTT. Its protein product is CASSQPQGGGTEAFF.

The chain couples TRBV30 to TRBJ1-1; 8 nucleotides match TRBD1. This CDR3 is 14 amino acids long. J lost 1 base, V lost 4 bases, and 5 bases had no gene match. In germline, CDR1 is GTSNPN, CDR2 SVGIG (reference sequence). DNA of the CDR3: TGTGCCTGGACAGTAGACAGGGGGAACACTGAAGCTTTCTTT. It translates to CAWTVDRGNTEAFF.

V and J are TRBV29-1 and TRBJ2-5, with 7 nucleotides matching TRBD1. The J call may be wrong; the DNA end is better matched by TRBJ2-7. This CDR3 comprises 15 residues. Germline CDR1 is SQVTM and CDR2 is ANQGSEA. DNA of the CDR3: TGCAGCGTTGAGGGGACCGGACAGGAGACCTACGAGCAGTACTTC. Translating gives CSVEGTGQETYEQYF.

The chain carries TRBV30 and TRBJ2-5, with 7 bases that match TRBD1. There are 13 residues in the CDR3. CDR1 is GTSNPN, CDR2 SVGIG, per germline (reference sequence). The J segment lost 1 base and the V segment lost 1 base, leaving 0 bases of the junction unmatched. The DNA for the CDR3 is TGTGCCTGGAGTGGGGACAGCCAAGAGACCCAGTACTTC. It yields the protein CAWSGDSQETQYF. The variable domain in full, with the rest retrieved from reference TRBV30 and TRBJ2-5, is SQTIHQWPATLVQPVGSPLSLECTVEGTSNPNLYWYRQAAGRGLQLLFYSVGIGQISSEVPQNLSASRPQDRQFILSSKKLLLSDSGFYLCAWSGDSQETQYFGPGTRLLVL.

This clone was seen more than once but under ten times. CDR3 nucleotides: TGTGCCAGCAGCTTGGGGACAGGTGGCAATCAGCCCCAGCATTTT. Translating it yields CASSLGTGGNQPQHF. The J gene is TRBJ1-5, the V gene TRBV5-4; 7 nucleotides agree with TRBD1. The J segment lost 2 bases and the V segment lost 0 bases, leaving 2 bases of the junction unmatched. Germline lookup yields CDR1 SGHNT and CDR2 YYREEE (reference sequence). CDR3 length equals 15 residues. Drawing the rest from reference TRBV5-4 and TRBJ1-5, the complete variable domain is ETGVTQSPTHLIKTRGQQVTLRCSSQSGHNTVSWYQQALGQGPQFIFQYYREEENGRGNFPPRFSGLQFPNYSSELNVNALELDDSALYLCASSLGTGGNQPQHFGDGTRLSIL.

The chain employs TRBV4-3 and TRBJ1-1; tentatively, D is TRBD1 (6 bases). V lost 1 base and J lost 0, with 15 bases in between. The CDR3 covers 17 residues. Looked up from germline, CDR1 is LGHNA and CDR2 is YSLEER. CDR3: CASSQAGGGLMNTEAFF. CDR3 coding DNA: TGCGCCAGCAGCCAAGCGGGGGGCGGGTTAATGAACACTGAAGCTTTCTTT.